This TCR beta chain came from a study of blood T cell repertoires in COVID-19. Turning to the study itself: The samples span acute and convalescent COVID-19 from the United States, Italy and Spain. The cDNA or gDNA used as material had been derived from T cells, B-cell-depleted T cells, or PBMCs.

The data were produced by immunoSEQ multiplex PCR, yet TCRdb's version contains in-frame clones alone and is incomplete. The repertoire holds some 99,000 clones, with 86% as singletons. The sample taken for sequencing was peripheral blood. This sequence originates from a woman in her sixties in a cohort sampled during active or convalescent COVID-19.

CDR3 bases: TGTGCCAGCAGCCCAGGGGTTTACTCCTATAATTCACCCCTCCACTTT. This sequence encodes CASSPGVYSYNSPLHF. The gene calls are TRBV3-1 (or the pseudogene TRBV3-2) and TRBJ1-6; TRBD1 is a possible D gene (6 bases). Trimming pared 4 bases from V and 0 bases from J, leaving 10 bases between. This CDR3 is built from 16 residues. The V gene's germline CDR1 is LGHDT and CDR2 YNNKEL (reference sequence).